This T cell receptor beta chain is from a study of blood T cell repertoires in COVID-19. Trimming at V came to 4 bases and at J to 4 bases, leaving 3 bases not matched to a gene. This CDR3 comprises 14 residues. Per germline, CDR1 SNHLY and CDR2 FYNNEI. The protocol was immunoSEQ multiplex PCR, while the TCRdb copy is restricted to in-frame clones and leaves out a portion. The sample carries 250,000 or so clones, nearly 90% recorded once. V usage is TRBV2 and J usage is TRBJ2-7, with 11 bases aligning to TRBD2. The sequence was collected from a woman aged 30 to 39 with acute or convalescent COVID-19. Input material: peripheral blood. CDR3 in amino acids: CASSALAGGYEQYF. CDR3 DNA: TGTGCCAGCAGTGCCCTAGCGGGAGGATACGAGCAGTACTTC. The whole variable domain, remainder taken from reference TRBV2 and TRBJ2-7, is EPEVTQTPSHQVTQMGQEVILRCVPISNHLYFYWYRQILGQKVEFLVSFYNNEISEKSEIFDDQFSVERPDGSNFTLKIRSTKLEDSAMYFCASSALAGGYEQYFGPGTRLTVT.